Shown below are 8 T cell receptor beta chains from a single sample sequenced in a study of circulating CD8 cells and anti-PD-1 response in melanoma (dated by TCRdb to 2018 to 2020). A BD FACSAria II cell sorter was used to sort four subsets, defined by PD-1 and/or TIGIT, from live CD3+CD8+TCRalphabeta+ cells. The reads were generated on a NextSeq 500. TCR libraries were prepared from about 14 ng of total RNA with the QIAseq Immune Repertoire RNA Library Kit, Human TCR Panel. In TCRdb, the public reads were trimmed at Q25 with fastp and aligned with MiXCR, with productive beta chains retained. Identical CDR3 protein sequences are pooled into one entry, listed with their most common genes and DNA. This sample holds roughly 1,700 distinct CDR3 sequences; 6.5% to 7.5% were observed only once. The ten most abundant clones make up 8.5% of the sample. The specimen was CD8+ T cells from PBMCs, collected at baseline or after one month of anti-PD-1 therapy (not recorded which). The receptors here all came from a human donor with melanoma.

This clonotype is judged medium-sized. This chain uses TRBV29-1 with TRBJ1-2; D gene unclear. In germline, CDR1 is SQVTM, CDR2 ANQGSEA. This CDR3 has 13 amino acids. The V and J ends lost 7 bases and 0 bases respectively, with 12 bases between them. CDR3 nucleotide sequence: TGCAGCGCGCTGGGATTGGCTAACTATGGCTACACCTTC. Its translation: CSALGLANYGYTF.

This clonotype is medium-sized within its sample. The chain combines TRBV27 with TRBJ1-1; weak D call: TRBD1 (5 bases). The CDR3 sequence is 13 residues long. Looked up from germline, CDR1 is MNHEY and CDR2 is SMNVEV (reference sequence). V gave up 5 bases and J gave up 6 bases, with 13 bases separating them. The CDR3 sequence: CASSRGTRSEAFF. The CDR3 DNA reads TGTGCCAGCAGTCGCGGGACGAGATCTGAAGCTTTCTTT.

On this clonotype itself: A read error may be the cause here, since a much bigger clone is one base away. The chain employs TRBV28 and TRBJ1-1; D might be TRBD1 (6 bases). Germline CDR1 is MDHEN and CDR2 is SYDVKM. CDR3 length: 13 amino acids. V was pared by 7 bases and J by 9 bases, with 18 bases between. This CDR3 reads CASIVLQGTQAFF. In nucleotides, the CDR3 is TGTGCCAGCATCGTACTACAGGGAACTCAAGCTTTCTTT. Drawing the rest from reference TRBV28 and TRBJ1-1, the complete variable domain is DVKVTQSSRYLVKRTGEKVFLECVQDMDHENMFWYRQDPGLGLRLIYFSYDVKMKEKGDIPEGYSVSREKKERFSLILESASTNQTSMYLCASIVLQGTQAFFGQGTRLTVV.

This clonotype qualifies as medium-sized. The chain combines TRBV19 with TRBJ1-5; D gene uncertain. V shed 2 bases and J shed 7 bases, with 12 bases lying between them. The CDR3 is 14 residues long. The germline CDR1 and CDR2 sequences are LNHDA and SQIVND (reference sequence). The CDR3 sequence: CASSIKDLGQPQHF. The CDR3 DNA reads as TGTGCCAGTAGTATAAAGGACCTAGGCCAGCCCCAGCATTTT. The full variable domain, completed using reference TRBV19 and TRBJ1-5, is DGGITQSPKYLFRKEGQNVTLSCEQNLNHDAMYWYRQDPGQGLRLIYYSQIVNDFQKGDIAEGYSVSREKKESFPLTVTSAQKNPTAFYLCASSIKDLGQPQHFGDGTRLSIL.

This clonotype rates as medium-sized. The V and J genes are TRBV27 and TRBJ2-7; D remains ambiguous. This CDR3 comprises 16 residues. The V gene lost 5 bases and the J gene lost 0 bases, with 17 bases spanning the gap. Germline V gives CDR1 MNHEY, CDR2 SMNVEV (reference sequence). CDR3 DNA: TGTGCCAGCAGTCCCCGGGCCGGCGGAAGCTCCTACGAGCAGTACTTC. Translation gives CASSPRAGGSSYEQYF.

Relative to its sample, this clonotype is medium-sized. The chain links TRBV5-5 to TRBJ2-1, with 8 bases identical to TRBD1. The CDR3 is 15 residues long. After removal of 3 bases from V and 0 bases from J, the junction contained 2 bases not matched to a gene. Germline loops: CDR1 SGHKS, CDR2 YYEKEE (reference sequence). In nucleotides, the CDR3 is TGTGCCAGCAGCTGGACAGGGAGCTCCTACAATGAGCAGTTCTTC. Translating it yields CASSWTGSSYNEQFF.

This clonotype was observed a few times. Just one base apart from a much larger clone, this may be a read error. J is TRBJ1-5 and V is TRBV19, with D possibly TRBD1 on 5 matching bases. The CDR3 runs 14 residues. Germline V gene lookup returns CDR1 LNHDA and CDR2 SQIVND (reference sequence). Trimming took 7 bases from V and 6 from J, leaving 16 bases between them. CDR3 nucleotide sequence: TGTGCCAGTACTCCCAAGCGGGGCAGTCAGCCCCAGCATTTT. Translating gives CASTPKRGSQPQHF.

This clonotype is deemed medium-sized. This chain uses TRBV19 with TRBJ2-7, with unresolved D. CDR3 length: 15 residues. The germline V gene encodes CDR1 LNHDA and CDR2 SQIVND (reference sequence). The V and J ends lost 3 bases and 2 bases respectively, with 14 bases between them. CDR3 in amino acids: CASSINVARPYEQYF. CDR3 in DNA: TGTGCCAGTAGTATTAATGTGGCGCGTCCCTACGAGCAGTACTTC.